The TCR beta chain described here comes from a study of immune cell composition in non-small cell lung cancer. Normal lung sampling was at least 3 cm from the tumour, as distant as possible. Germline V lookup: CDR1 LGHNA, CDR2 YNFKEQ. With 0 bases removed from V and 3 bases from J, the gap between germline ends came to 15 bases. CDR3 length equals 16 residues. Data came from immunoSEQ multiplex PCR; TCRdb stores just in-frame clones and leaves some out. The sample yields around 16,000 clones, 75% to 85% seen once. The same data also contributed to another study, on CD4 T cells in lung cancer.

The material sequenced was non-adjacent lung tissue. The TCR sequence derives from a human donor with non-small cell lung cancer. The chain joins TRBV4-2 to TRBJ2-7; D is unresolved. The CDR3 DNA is TGTGCCAGCAGCCAAGATTTACGAACTTCCGGCTACGAGCAGTACTTC. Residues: CASSQDLRTSGYEQYF.